The 27 T cell receptor beta chains below all came from one sample that was sequenced in a study of T-cell memory formation after mild COVID-19. TCRdb re-called the 5' RACE reads through MiXCR, storing one row per CDR3 protein. Among roughly 150,000 distinct CDR3 sequences, 25% were seen once, and the ten largest hold approximately 24%. The sequencing input was PBMCs or a T cell subset sorted from them (not recorded which). All receptors come from an adult woman who had mild COVID-19 (a few samples of this study predate the infection). Cell type and time point are not known.

This clonotype was detected a few times. The V and J genes are TRBV7-8 and TRBJ2-1; D not certain. V was shortened by 1 base and J by 4 bases, with 5 bases between the two germline ends. The germline V gene encodes CDR1 SGHVS and CDR2 FQNEAQ. This CDR3 contains 13 residues. The chain's CDR3 is CASSLVGYNEQFF. For the CDR3, the DNA is TGTGCCAGCAGCTTAGTGGGTTACAATGAGCAGTTCTTC.

This chain uses TRBV9 with TRBJ1-2; D unclear. Looked up from germline, CDR1 is SGDLS and CDR2 is YYNGEE. The CDR3 spans 13 residues. Trimming removed 4 bases at V and 3 bases at J, with 10 bases between. The CDR3 DNA follows: TGTGCCAGCAGCCAGGCCCTAGACTATGGCTACACCTTC. Translating gives CASSQALDYGYTF.

The chain links TRBV12-3 or TRBV12-4 to TRBJ1-2; 7 nucleotides agree with TRBD1. The CDR3 runs to 16 residues. With 7 bases clipped from V and 6 bases from J, the junction kept 17 bases outside the gene matches. CDR3 loop: CASTPGGERGLNGYTF. The CDR3 nucleotides are TGTGCCAGCACACCTGGGGGCGAGAGGGGGCTCAATGGCTACACCTTC.

V and J are TRBV9 and TRBJ2-1; TRBD2 is a possible D gene (5 bases). Germline CDR1 and CDR2: SGDLS and YYNGEE. The CDR3 loop spans 14 amino acids. Between the trimmed V and J ends, which lost 3 bases and 9 bases, there was a span of 16 bases. The CDR3 DNA is TGTGCCAGCAGCGCTCCGTCGGGAAGGGTTGAGCAGTTCTTC. Its translation: CASSAPSGRVEQFF.

This clonotype was detected a few times. The chain uses TRBV29-1 and TRBJ2-7; 14 nucleotides match TRBD2. The junction had 17 bases not matched to a gene; V was cut back by 4 bases and J by 6 bases. Per germline, CDR1 SQVTM and CDR2 ANQGSEA. This CDR3 comprises 18 residues. The CDR3 nucleotides are TGCAGCGTTGCAGGGGGACTAGCGGGAGAAAGTCTTATGGGCGAGCAGTACTTC. Its translation is CSVAGGLAGESLMGEQYF.

V and J are TRBV9 and TRBJ1-1; D is ambiguous. The CDR3 runs 13 residues. Germline CDR1 and CDR2: SGDLS and YYNGEE. Trimming shortened V by 0 bases and J by 4 bases, and 7 bases separated the two germline ends. DNA of the CDR3: TGTGCCAGCAGCGTAGACTCGGGCACTGAAGCTTTCTTT. It encodes CASSVDSGTEAFF.

The rearrangement uses TRBV30 and TRBJ1-2, with D possibly TRBD1 on 5 matching bases. V was cut by 8 bases and J by 4 bases, with 17 bases left in between. Germline V gene data show CDR1 as GTSNPN and CDR2 as SVGIG (reference sequence). This CDR3 has 13 amino acids. This chain's CDR3 is CAAEVGRVYGYTF. Written as DNA, the CDR3 is TGTGCCGCGGAGGTCGGCAGGGTCTATGGCTACACCTTC.

This clonotype was observed a handful of times. The chain has TRBV12-3 or TRBV12-4 and TRBJ2-1; D gene unclear. This CDR3 spans 14 amino acids. V was shortened by 2 bases and J by 2 bases, with 7 bases between the two germline ends. CDR3 coding DNA: TGTGCCAGCAGTTTAAGTAGTCCCTACAATGAGCAGTTCTTC. Protein product: CASSLSSPYNEQFF.

This clonotype was seen a handful of times. This chain uses TRBV7-3 with TRBJ2-5, with D uncertain. CDR3 size: 14 residues. Germline V CDR1 and CDR2: SGHTA, FQGTGA. Trimming took 5 bases from V and 1 from J, leaving 11 bases between them. The CDR3 sequence is CASSPTGSQETQYF. The CDR3 DNA reads TGTGCCAGCAGCCCGACTGGTTCCCAAGAGACCCAGTACTTC.

There are a few counts of this clonotype. This chain connects TRBV5-6 to TRBJ2-7; D may correspond to TRBD1 or TRBD2 (6 bases each). The CDR3 spans 14 residues. V was shortened by 0 bases and J by 5 bases, with 12 bases between the two germline ends. The germline V gene has CDR1 SGHDT and CDR2 YYEEEE. DNA of the CDR3: TGTGCCAGCAGCTTGGGGAGGGGGTTCGACGAGCAGTACTTC. As protein: CASSLGRGFDEQYF.

The chain employs TRBV19 and TRBJ2-1; either TRBD1 or TRBD2 may fit D (5 bases each). CDR3 length: 13 residues. The V end was cut by 5 bases, the J end by 6 bases, with 11 bases between. Looked up from germline, CDR1 is LNHDA and CDR2 is SQIVND (reference sequence). The CDR3 DNA reads as TGTGCCAGTAGTTGGGACGGCGGCAATGAGCAGTTCTTC. It translates to CASSWDGGNEQFF.

This clonotype was detected only a few times. The chain joins TRBV7-2 to TRBJ2-7; either TRBD1 or TRBD2 may fit D (5 bases each). This CDR3 spans 14 amino acids. The germline gives CDR1 SGHTA, CDR2 FQGNSA. With 1 base removed from V and 3 bases from J, the gap between germline ends came to 10 bases. The CDR3 region has the DNA TGTGCCAGCAGCTTAGACGGGGCCTACTACGAGCAGTACTTC. Its translation is CASSLDGAYYEQYF.

This clonotype was seen more than once but under ten times. The chain has TRBV15 and TRBJ2-5, with TRBD2 as a possible D gene (6 bases). The CDR3 has 15 amino acids. Germline CDR1 is LNHNV and CDR2 is YYDKDF (reference sequence). V was trimmed by 4 bases and J by 4 bases, leaving 16 bases between them. CDR3 bases: TGTGCCACCAGCACTAGCTTGGGGGGAGGAGAGACCCAGTACTTC. As protein: CATSTSLGGGETQYF.

This clonotype came up a few times. J is TRBJ2-3 and V is TRBV12-3 or TRBV12-4; D uncertain. The CDR3 runs 14 residues. Trimming took off 3 bases at V and 0 bases at J, with 7 bases between the two ends. CDR3 coding DNA: TGTGCCAGCAGTTTGATCGAGAGCACAGATACGCAGTATTTT. Its translation is CASSLIESTDTQYF.

The rearrangement uses TRBV3-1 and TRBJ2-1; D might be TRBD1 (6 bases). This CDR3 region has 12 residues. CDR1 is LGHDT, CDR2 YNNKEL, per germline (reference sequence). The V gene lost 4 bases and the J gene lost 9 bases, with 10 bases spanning the gap. The CDR3 nucleotides read TGTGCCAGCAGCCCAGGGGTAAGTGAGCAGTTCTTC. This sequence encodes CASSPGVSEQFF.

V usage is TRBV7-3 and J usage is TRBJ2-2; TRBD2 agrees at 10 bases. From germline, CDR1 is SGHTA and CDR2 FQGTGA. The CDR3 consists of 15 residues. J gave up 3 bases and V 5 bases, and 3 bases lay outside the gene matches. The CDR3 bases are TGTGCCAGCAGCGCCGGGACTAGCGACACCGGGGAGCTGTTTTTT. Translating gives CASSAGTSDTGELFF.

This clonotype was counted a few times. This chain connects TRBV7-8 to TRBJ2-5; the match to TRBD1 covers 9 bases. CDR1 and CDR2 from the germline V gene are SGHVS and FQNEAQ. The CDR3 loop spans 15 amino acids. Trimming removed 5 bases from V and 3 bases from J; junction bases left unmatched: 7. The CDR3 region is CASSAPGTGKETQYF. In DNA, the CDR3 is TGTGCCAGCAGCGCCCCCGGGACAGGGAAAGAGACCCAGTACTTC.

This clonotype was picked up one time. The chain combines TRBV6-5 with TRBJ1-1, with D possibly being TRBD1 (5 bases). Deletions cut 0 bases from V and 6 bases from J, with 8 bases between. There are 13 residues in the CDR3. Germline V lookup: CDR1 MNHEY, CDR2 SVGAGI. The CDR3: CASSYSEGSEAFF. The CDR3 DNA is TGTGCCAGCAGTTACTCCGAGGGGTCTGAAGCTTTCTTT.

This clonotype has just a few counts. The J gene is TRBJ2-7, the V gene TRBV7-9; D is possibly TRBD1 (6 bases). Trimming took 8 bases from V and 5 from J, leaving 13 bases between them. The CDR3 extends over 12 amino acids. CDR1 SEHNR and CDR2 FQNEAQ come from the germline V gene (reference sequence). In nucleotides, the CDR3 is TGTGCCAGCCAAAGGGACAACAACGAGCAGTACTTC. Encoded protein: CASQRDNNEQYF.

J is TRBJ2-2 and V is TRBV7-6; the D gene is possibly TRBD2 (6 bases). V was cut by 3 bases and J by 5 bases, with 16 bases left in between. Germline loops: CDR1 SGHVS, CDR2 FNYEAQ. The CDR3 contains 16 residues. CDR3 sequence: CASSLGAGTGTGELFF. The CDR3 DNA reads as TGTGCCAGCAGCTTGGGTGCCGGGACTGGAACCGGGGAGCTGTTTTTT.

The CDR3 coding sequence is TGTGCCACCAGCAGAGATCTGGCGGGAGCCTCCTACAATGAGCAGTTCTTC. It translates to CATSRDLAGASYNEQFF. The chain carries TRBV15 and TRBJ2-1; 7 bases are shared with TRBD2. Germline trimming cut 0 bases from V and 0 bases from J; bases unmatched to any gene: 5. CDR3 size: 17 residues. Germline V gives CDR1 LNHNV, CDR2 YYDKDF (reference sequence).

This clonotype was counted a few times. This chain uses TRBV2 with TRBJ2-7, with D uncertain. The germline V gene has CDR1 SNHLY and CDR2 FYNNEI. The CDR3 sequence is 11 residues long. The V and J ends lost 7 bases and 6 bases respectively, with 10 bases between them. The CDR3 spells CASITQAEQYF. CDR3 DNA sequence: TGTGCCAGCATCACCCAGGCCGAGCAGTACTTC.

This chain joins TRBV20-1 and TRBJ1-5; unclear D gene. There are 12 residues in the CDR3. Trimming removed 1 base from V and 6 bases from J, with 7 bases in between. CDR1 and CDR2 (germline): DFQATT, SNEGSKA (reference sequence). DNA of the CDR3: TGCAGTGCTAGAGGTGGAGGTCAGCCCCAGCATTTT. Translating it yields CSARGGGQPQHF.

This clonotype appeared a few times. V gene TRBV3-1 combines with J gene TRBJ2-1; D is undetermined. V lost 1 base and J 4 bases, leaving 5 bases between the germline ends. The CDR3 has 13 residues. Germline V gives CDR1 LGHDT, CDR2 YNNKEL (reference sequence). The CDR3: CASSQALYNEQFF. In DNA form, the CDR3 reads TGTGCCAGCAGCCAAGCACTGTACAATGAGCAGTTCTTC.

This chain connects TRBV4-2 to TRBJ2-1, with D perhaps assigned TRBD1 or TRBD2 (6 bases each). V was pared by 1 base and J by 10 bases, with 17 bases between. This CDR3 region has 15 residues. Germline V gene sequence: CDR1 LGHNA, CDR2 YNFKEQ. CDR3 bases: TGTGCCAGCAGCCAAGCGACAGGAGGGGGGTTCGAGCAGTTCTTC. This gives the protein CASSQATGGGFEQFF.

The genes are TRBV15 and TRBJ1-5, with a weak D call TRBD1 (6 bases). Germline lookup yields CDR1 LNHNV and CDR2 YYDKDF (reference sequence). V was clipped by 1 base and J by 7 bases, with 8 bases between them. The length of the CDR3 is 13 residues. CDR3 DNA sequence: TGTGCCACCAGCAGAGTTAGGGGGCAGCCCCAGCATTTT. Translation: CATSRVRGQPQHF.

There are a few counts of this clonotype. The chain joins TRBV7-9 to TRBJ1-1, with D uncertain. The V gene's germline CDR1 is SEHNR and CDR2 FQNEAQ (reference sequence). V lost 1 base to trimming and J lost 0 bases, with 6 bases between them. The CDR3 spans 14 residues. CDR3 protein: CASSLGRMNTEAFF. The CDR3 bases are TGTGCCAGCAGCTTAGGACGGATGAACACTGAAGCTTTCTTT.